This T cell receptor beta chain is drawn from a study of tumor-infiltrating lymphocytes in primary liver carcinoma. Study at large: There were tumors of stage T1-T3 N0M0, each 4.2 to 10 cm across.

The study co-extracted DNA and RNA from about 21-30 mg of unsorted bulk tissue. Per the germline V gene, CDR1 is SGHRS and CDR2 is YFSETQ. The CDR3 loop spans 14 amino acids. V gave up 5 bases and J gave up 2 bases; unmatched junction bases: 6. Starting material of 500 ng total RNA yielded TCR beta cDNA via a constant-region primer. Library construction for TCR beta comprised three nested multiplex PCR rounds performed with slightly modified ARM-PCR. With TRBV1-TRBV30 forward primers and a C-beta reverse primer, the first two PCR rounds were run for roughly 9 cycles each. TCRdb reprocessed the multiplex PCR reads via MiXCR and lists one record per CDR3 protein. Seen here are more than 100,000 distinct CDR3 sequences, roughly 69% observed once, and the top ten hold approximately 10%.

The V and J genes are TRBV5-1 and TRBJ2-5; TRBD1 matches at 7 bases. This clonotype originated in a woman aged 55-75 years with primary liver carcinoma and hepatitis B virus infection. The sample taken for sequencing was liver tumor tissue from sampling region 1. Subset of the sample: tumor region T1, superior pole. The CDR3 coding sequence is TGCGCCAGCAGAGGGGGCAGGCAGCAAGAGACCCAGTACTTC. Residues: CASRGGRQQETQYF.